This TCR beta chain was retrieved from a study of T cell responses to AZD1222 COVID-19 vaccine. Libraries were prepared by immunoSEQ multiplex PCR; TCRdb keeps only in-frame clonotypes and omits some of them. Of 150,000 or so clones detected, approximately 92% appear once; the ten largest clones hold 3.6%. Overall study findings and caveats: A rise in Spike-specific TCR breadth and depth followed two AZD1222 doses. Scientists sampled the repertoires only once the peak T cell response had passed. Baseline serology detected seropositivity in only five to seven AZD1222 recipients. White British donors predominated, females outnumbered males, and clonal diversity was possibly underestimated.

Notes on this clone: Its antigen remains unidentified.

This receptor was taken from an adult who received the AZD1222 COVID-19 vaccine. This sample comprised peripheral blood, obtained 28 days after the second AZD1222 dose.

The chain's CDR3 is CASSFSGEDTQYF. CDR3 nucleotides: TGTGCCAGCAGCTTTTCGGGGGAAGATACGCAGTATTTT. The chain combines TRBV5-4 with TRBJ2-3, with D perhaps TRBD2 (6 bases). This CDR3 comprises 13 residues. Trimming cost V 2 bases and J 5 bases, with 9 bases left between them. The germline CDR1 and CDR2 sequences are SGHNT and YYREEE (reference sequence).